The clone carrying this TCR beta chain was seen a few times. Its matching antigen is unknown. The data were obtained in a study of T cells in Graves' hyperthyroidism and ophthalmopathy. In the study overall: Peripheral blood was taken when the disease was first diagnosed, before any treatment began. Study results and caveats: The model forecast ophthalmopathy, anticipating it by a median about 6.5 months before onset. Most thyroid clonotypes expanded above 0.001 were also detected in blood.

In germline, CDR1 is SGHRS, CDR2 YFSETQ. The CDR3 has 16 amino acids. The germline V and J ends were trimmed by 3 bases and 7 bases, with 23 bases remaining between them. Using RNA transcripts as the source, TCR beta CDR3 regions were amplified. HTBI primers were used for first-round RT-PCR of the TCR CDR3. MiXCR, applied by TCRdb to the multiplex PCR reads, yields one record per CDR3 protein. The table lists about 380,000 distinct CDR3 sequences, about 15% of them singletons. Pregnant or lactating patients were excluded, as were those with uncontrolled infection or other autoimmune disease. The rearrangement links TRBV5-1 to TRBJ2-7, with D possibly being TRBD1 or TRBD2 (6 bases each). The TCR was taken from a woman aged 55-70 years with Graves' hyperthyroidism. The sample comprised blood. The CDR3 here is CASSSGDTSLIKEQYF. CDR3 DNA: TGCGCCAGCAGCTCGGGGGACACCTCCCTGATAAAAGAGCAGTACTTC.